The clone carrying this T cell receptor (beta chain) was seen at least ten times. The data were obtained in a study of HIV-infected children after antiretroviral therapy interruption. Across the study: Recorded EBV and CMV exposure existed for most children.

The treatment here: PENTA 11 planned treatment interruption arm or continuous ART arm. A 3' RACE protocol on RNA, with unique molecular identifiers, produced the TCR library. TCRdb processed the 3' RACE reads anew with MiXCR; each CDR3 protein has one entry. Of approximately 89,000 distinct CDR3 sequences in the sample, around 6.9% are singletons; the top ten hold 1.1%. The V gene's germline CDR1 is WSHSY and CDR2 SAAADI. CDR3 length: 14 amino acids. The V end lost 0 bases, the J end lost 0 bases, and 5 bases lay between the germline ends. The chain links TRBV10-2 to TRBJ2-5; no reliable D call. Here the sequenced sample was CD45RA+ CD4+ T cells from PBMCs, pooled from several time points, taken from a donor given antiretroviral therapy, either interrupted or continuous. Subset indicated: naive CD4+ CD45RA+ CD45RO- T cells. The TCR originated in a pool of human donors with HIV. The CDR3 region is CASSESSYQETQYF. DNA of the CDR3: TGCGCCAGCAGTGAGTCTTCGTACCAAGAGACCCAGTACTTC.